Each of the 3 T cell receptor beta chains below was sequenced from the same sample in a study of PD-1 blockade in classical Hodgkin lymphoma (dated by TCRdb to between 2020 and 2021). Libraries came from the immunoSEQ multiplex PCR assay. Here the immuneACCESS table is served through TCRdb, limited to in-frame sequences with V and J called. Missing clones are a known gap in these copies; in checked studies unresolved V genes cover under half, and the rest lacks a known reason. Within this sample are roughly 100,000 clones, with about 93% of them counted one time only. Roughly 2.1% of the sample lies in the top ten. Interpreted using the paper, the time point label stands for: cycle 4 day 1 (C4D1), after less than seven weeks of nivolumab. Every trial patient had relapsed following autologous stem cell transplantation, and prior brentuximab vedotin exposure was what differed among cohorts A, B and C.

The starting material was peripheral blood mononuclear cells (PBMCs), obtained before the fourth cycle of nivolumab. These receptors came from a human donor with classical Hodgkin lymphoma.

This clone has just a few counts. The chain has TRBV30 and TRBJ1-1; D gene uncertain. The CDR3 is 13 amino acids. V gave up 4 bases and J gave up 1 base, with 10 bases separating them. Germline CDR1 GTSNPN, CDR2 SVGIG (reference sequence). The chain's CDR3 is CAWMLAGNTEAFF. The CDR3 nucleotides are TGTGCCTGGATGCTGGCCGGGAACACTGAAGCTTTCTTT.

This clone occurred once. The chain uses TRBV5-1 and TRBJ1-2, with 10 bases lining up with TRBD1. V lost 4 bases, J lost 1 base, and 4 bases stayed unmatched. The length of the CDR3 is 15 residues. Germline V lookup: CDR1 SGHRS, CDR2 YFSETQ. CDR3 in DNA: TGCGCCAGCAGCAGGGGGGACAGGGGTAACTATGGCTACACCTTC. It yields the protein CASSRGDRGNYGYTF.

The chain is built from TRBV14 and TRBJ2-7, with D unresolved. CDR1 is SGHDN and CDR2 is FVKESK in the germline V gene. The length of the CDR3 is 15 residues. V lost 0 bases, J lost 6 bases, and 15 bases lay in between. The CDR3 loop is CASSQDPPAGAEQYF. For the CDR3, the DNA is TGTGCCAGCAGCCAAGACCCCCCAGCAGGTGCCGAGCAGTACTTC.